A selection of T cell receptor beta chains follows, all from one sample in a study of blood T cell repertoires in COVID-19. The data were produced by immunoSEQ multiplex PCR, yet TCRdb's version contains in-frame clones alone and is incomplete. The sample records 150,000 or so clones, about four fifths being singletons. Sequenced sample: peripheral blood. The source of these receptors is a man in his 60s with acute or convalescent COVID-19. CDR3s include the opening cysteine and the closing phenylalanine or tryptophan. The D gene is left open where the match is weak. Clone size is not always given. Where it is, it says once, few, many or a class for expanded clones.

D	V	size	J	CDR3	DNA
TRBD1	TRBV7-8	.	TRBJ2-2	CASSRGRDRENPGELFF	TGTGCCAGCAGCCGGGGCCGGGACAGGGAAAACCCCGGGGAGCTGTTTTTT
TRBD1	TRBV10-2	.	TRBJ1-5	CASRIGTGGESNQPQHF	TGCGCCAGCAGAATCGGGACAGGGGGGGAAAGCAATCAGCCCCAGCATTTT
.	TRBV11-2	.	TRBJ1-2	CASSPRAGGGGGYTF	TGTGCCAGCAGCCCTCGGGCAGGAGGAGGTGGAGGCTACACCTTC
.	TRBV10-2	.	TRBJ2-7	CASSESWTERTAEQYF	TGCGCCAGCAGTGAGTCCTGGACAGAGAGGACCGCCGAGCAGTACTTC
TRBD1	TRBV7-9	.	TRBJ1-2	CASSRGTDYGYTF	TGTGCCAGCAGCCGGGGGACAGACTATGGCTACACCTTC
TRBD1	TRBV5-1	.	TRBJ2-5	CASSFGAGGGETQYF	TGCGCCAGCAGCTTCGGGGCAGGGGGCGGGGAGACCCAGTACTTC
.	TRBV1	.	TRBJ2-5	CTSSQDLVGGRETQYF	TGCACCAGCAGCCAGGATCTGGTCGGAGGTAGAGAGACCCAGTACTTC
.	TRBV19	once	TRBJ2-3	CASRAGRTAKVGTDTQYF	TGTGCCAGTAGGGCCGGTAGGACAGCTAAAGTGGGCACAGATACGCAGTATTTT
TRBD1	TRBV7-8	.	TRBJ1-1	CASSLDRGLLRF	TGTGCCAGCAGCTTGGACAGGGGACTTCTGCGCTTT
TRBD1	TRBV6-5	once	TRBJ1-2	CAATPQGANDYGYTF	TGTGCCGCGACCCCCCAGGGGGCAAATGACTATGGCTACACCTTC
TRBD1	TRBV5-1	.	TRBJ2-7	CASSAGQGAYEQYF	TGCGCCAGCAGCGCCGGACAGGGCGCCTACGAGCAGTACTTC
.	TRBV6-2/TRBV6-3	.	TRBJ2-3	CASSPGNGLTDTQYF	TGTGCCAGCAGTCCGGGGAATGGACTCACAGATACGCAGTATTTT
TRBD2	TRBV4-1	.	TRBJ2-5	CASSRSGVHQETQYF	TGCGCCAGCTCCCGTAGCGGGGTCCACCAAGAGACCCAGTACTTC
.	TRBV28	.	TRBJ2-4	CASNRHSGAQNIQYF	TGTGCCAGCAACCGACACTCAGGGGCCCAAAACATTCAGTACTTC
TRBD2	TRBV3-1/TRBV3-2	.	TRBJ2-7	CASSPSGLAGVEQYF	TGTGCCAGCAGCCCCTCCGGACTAGCGGGAGTCGAGCAGTACTTC
.	TRBV4-3	.	TRBJ1-1	CASSHLGAAFF	TGCGCCAGCAGCCACCTCGGTGCAGCTTTCTTT
.	TRBV20-1	.	TRBJ2-7	CSASPRSYEQYF	TGCAGTGCTAGTCCGCGGAGCTACGAGCAGTACTTC
.	TRBV7-2	.	TRBJ1-2	CASSLARDYGYTF	TGTGCCAGCAGCTTAGCCCGGGACTATGGCTACACCTTC
TRBD2	TRBV4-2	.	TRBJ2-3	CASSRGQRETDTQYF	TGTGCCAGCAGCAGGGGCCAGCGGGAGACAGATACGCAGTATTTT
.	TRBV29-1	.	TRBJ1-2	CSVVGPQEAYGYTF	TGCAGCGTTGTCGGTCCCCAGGAGGCCTATGGCTACACCTTC
.	TRBV7-2	.	TRBJ1-4	CASSLVGDRRREKLFF	TGTGCCAGCAGCTTAGTGGGAGACAGGAGGCGTGAAAAACTGTTTTTT
TRBD1	TRBV7-9	.	TRBJ1-5	CASSPTGDQPQHF	TGTGCCAGCAGCCCGACAGGGGATCAGCCCCAGCATTTT
.	TRBV24-1	.	TRBJ1-2	CATLYEGGYTF	TGTGCCACCCTTTATGAGGGCGGCTACACCTTC
.	TRBV2	few	TRBJ1-6	CASGQTTAGNSPLHF	TGTGCCAGCGGACAGACTACTGCCGGTAATTCACCCCTCCACTTT
.	TRBV28	.	TRBJ1-2	CASSSSHYGYTF	TGTGCCAGCAGTTCCTCTCACTATGGCTACACCTTC
TRBD1	TRBV5-5	.	TRBJ1-2	CASSFTQQGAGGYTF	TGTGCCAGCAGCTTCACTCAGCAGGGGGCTGGTGGCTACACCTTC
.	TRBV5-6	.	TRBJ2-7	CASSLPRSYEQYF	TGTGCCAGCAGCCTTCCACGGTCCTACGAGCAGTACTTC
TRBD1	TRBV19	once	TRBJ1-1	CASRGTVNTEAFF	TGTGCCAGTAGGGGGACAGTGAACACTGAAGCTTTCTTT
TRBD1	TRBV28	once	TRBJ1-5	CASSRTGVQPQHF	TGTGCCAGCAGCCGAACAGGGGTTCAGCCCCAGCATTTT
TRBD2	TRBV3-1/TRBV3-2	.	TRBJ2-3	CASSQDKIAGGGADTQYF	TGTGCCAGCAGCCAAGATAAGATAGCGGGGGGCGGGGCAGATACGCAGTATTTT
.	TRBV7-2	.	TRBJ1-2	CASSLMDMIGYGYTF	TGTGCCAGCAGCTTAATGGACATGATAGGCTATGGCTACACCTTC
.	TRBV21-1	.	TRBJ1-6	CASSKGTGRSPLHF	TGTGCCAGCAGCAAAGGGACAGGGCGGTCACCCCTCCACTTT
.	TRBV12-3/TRBV12-4	few	TRBJ1-2	CASSHERSYGYTF	TGTGCCAGCAGTCACGAGAGGTCCTATGGCTACACCTTC